A single sample is the source of the 3 T cell receptor beta chains below, sequenced in a study of prognosis after radiotherapy for stage I lung cancer (dated by TCRdb to about 2021). Sequencing took place on an Illumina HiSeq 3000. Two rounds of multiplex PCR were performed to amplify the TCR beta CDR3 region from genomic DNA. The first PCR round used primers specific to each TRBV and TRBJ gene, with sequences filed in Chinese patent CN105087789A. TCRdb reprocessing: public reads trimmed at Q25 with fastp, clones called with MiXCR, in-frame beta chains kept. Every CDR3 protein is listed once, alongside the most common genes and DNA of its rows. This sample comprises around 27,000 distinct CDR3 sequences, roughly 31% of them detected only once. In total, the top ten clones hold roughly 12% of the sample. Specimen: PBMCs, collected before or after stereotactic body radiation therapy (not recorded which). Every receptor here comes from a donor aged 50 or older with non-small cell lung cancer.

Of note for this clonotype: A far larger clone lies a single base away; this is likely a read error. The genes are TRBV6-4 and TRBJ2-5; D ambiguous. Germline CDR1 MRHNA, CDR2 SNTAGT. This CDR3 is 13 amino acids long. V was cut by 3 bases and J by 2 bases, with 7 bases left in between. The CDR3 region is CASSEAGQETQYF. Written as DNA, the CDR3 is TGTGCCAGCAGTGAGGCAGGTCAAGAGACCCAGTACTTC.

As concerns this clonotype: Its ends do not fully match the called genes, so a read error is possible. The chain combines TRBV6-1 with TRBJ2-2, with a possible D match to TRBD1 (6 bases). The germline V gene encodes CDR1 MNHNS and CDR2 SASEGT. This CDR3 is 16 amino acids long. This CDR3 is CASSEVGGADTGELFF. For the CDR3, the DNA is TGTGCCAGCAGTGAAGTTGGGGGCGCCGACACCGGGGAGTTGTTTTTT.

The table lists this clonotype with a few counts. V usage is TRBV18 and J usage is TRBJ1-3; 8 nucleotides line up with TRBD1. V lost 2 bases and J lost 0; bases outside the gene matches: 6. CDR1 is KGHSH, CDR2 LQKENI, per germline. This CDR3 is 17 amino acids long. CDR3 sequence reads: CASSPTWGQDSGNTIYF. Written as DNA, the CDR3 is TGTGCCAGCTCACCAACCTGGGGACAGGACTCTGGAAACACCATATATTTT. The whole variable domain, filled in from reference TRBV18 and TRBJ1-3, reads NAGVMQNPRHLVRRRGQEARLRCSPMKGHSHVYWYRQLPEEGLKFMVYLQKENIIDESGMPKERFSAEFPKEGPSILRIQQVVRGDSAAYFCASSPTWGQDSGNTIYFGEGSWLTVV.